A selection of T cell receptor beta chains follows, all from one sample in a study of blood T cell repertoires in COVID-19. The table came from immunoSEQ multiplex PCR; TCRdb's copy has only in-frame clones and leaves some out. Of about 25,000 clones detected, around 95% appear once; the ten largest clones hold about 3.9%. Sequenced input: peripheral blood. Source of these receptors: a human donor with active COVID-19. The donor label of this sample is uncertain. CDR3s include the opening cysteine and the closing phenylalanine or tryptophan. D genes are given only for firm matches. Clone size is stated in some rows and not others, as once, few, many or a class when expanded.

>NA|TRBJ2-1|TRBD2|TRBV2
TGTGCCAGCAGTGTTGAGTCGGGAGGGCCTTTCTTGGGCTACAATGAGCAGTTCTTC
CASSVESGGPFLGYNEQFF
>NA|TRBJ2-3|NA|TRBV11-2
TGTGCCAGCAGCCAGGGTCCTAGCACAGATACGCAGTATTTT
CASSQGPSTDTQYF
>NA|TRBJ2-7|TRBD2|TRBV25-1
TGTGCCAGCAGTGAATATGGGCGGGAGGAGAACGAGCAGTACTTC
CASSEYGREENEQYF
>NA|TRBJ2-5|NA|TRBV7-9
TGTGCCAGCAGCCCAGATCTCGGAGAAGAGACCCAGTACTTC
CASSPDLGEETQYF
>NA|TRBJ2-7|NA|TRBV5-1
TGCGCCAGCAGCTTGGCGGACTTGAGTGGTGAGCAGTACTTC
CASSLADLSGEQYF
>NA|TRBJ2-7|NA|TRBV5-6
TGTGCCAGCAGCTCAGCTCCGGGGTACGAGCAGTACTTC
CASSSAPGYEQYF
>NA|TRBJ1-2|TRBD1|TRBV15
TGTGCCACCAGAAATCCGGTGGACAGGGGGTATACCTTC
CATRNPVDRGYTF
>NA|TRBJ1-4|NA|TRBV7-9
TGTGCCAGCAGCTTCCCTCCGGGGGGGGCTAATGAAAAACTGTTTTTT
CASSFPPGGANEKLFF
>NA|TRBJ1-2|NA|TRBV30
TGTGCCTGGAGTGTACGGCAGGGCGGTGGCTACACCTTC
CAWSVRQGGGYTF
>NA|TRBJ2-7|NA|TRBV7-2
TGTGCCAGCAGCTTAGCATGGACTACACGCGAGCAGTACTTC
CASSLAWTTREQYF
>NA|TRBJ2-6|TRBD1|TRBV4-3
TGCGCCAGCAGCCAAGGGGACAGGACCTCTGGGGCCAACGTCCTGACTTTC
CASSQGDRTSGANVLTF
>NA|TRBJ2-2|TRBD1|TRBV4-3
TGCGCCAGCAGCCAAGATACGGGGACAGGGATTCTTAACGGGGAGCTGTTTTTT
CASSQDTGTGILNGELFF
>NA|TRBJ1-6|NA|TRBV30
TGTGCCTGGTCTAAGACAGGCGCCAATTCACCCCTCCACTTT
CAWSKTGANSPLHF
>NA|TRBJ2-7|TRBD2|TRBV5-4
TGTGCCAGCAGTTTTTCTACTAGCGTCTCCTACGAGCAGTACTTC
CASSFSTSVSYEQYF
>NA|TRBJ1-6|NA|TRBV6-6
TGTGCCAGCAGTTACGGCGACAGCAATTCACCCCTCCACTTT
CASSYGDSNSPLHF
>NA|TRBJ1-5|NA|TRBV6-2/TRBV6-3
TGTGCCAGCACCCCCGAGTTGCCCGGGCAGCCCCAGCATTTT
CASTPELPGQPQHF
>NA|TRBJ2-7|TRBD2|TRBV28
TGTGCCAGCTGGGGGAATGGGGCGGGGGGCTCCTACGAGCAGTACTTC
CASWGNGAGGSYEQYF
>NA|TRBJ2-1|NA|TRBV4-1
TGCGCCAGCAGCCAAGTGGGCCTACGGGGCTCCTACAATGAGCAGTTCTTC
CASSQVGLRGSYNEQFF
>NA|TRBJ2-3|NA|TRBV6-5
TGTGCCAGTGGACTCTTCCTAATCCCAGATACGCAGTATTTT
CASGLFLIPDTQYF
>NA|TRBJ2-7|TRBD2|TRBV10-1
TGCGCCAGCAGTGAGTCCGGGGGACCCAGCGGGAACGAGCAGTACTTC
CASSESGGPSGNEQYF
>once|TRBJ2-1|TRBD1|TRBV10-1
TGCGCCAGCAGTCCCGGTAAAGGGGGCACATACACATACAATGAGCAGTTCTTC
CASSPGKGGTYTYNEQFF
>once|TRBJ2-1|TRBD2|TRBV5-4
TGTGCCACAAGCGAGGGTAGCGGGAGGAATGAGCAGTTCTTC
CATSEGSGRNEQFF
>NA|TRBJ1-3|TRBD1|TRBV2
TGTGCCAGCAGTGAAGCTGGGGCAGGGGGCATCGAAAACACCATATATTTT
CASSEAGAGGIENTIYF
>NA|TRBJ2-3|TRBD2|TRBV12-5
TGTGCTAGTGGTCCCCATTTTGCGGGGGGCATCACAGATACGCAGTATTTT
CASGPHFAGGITDTQYF
>NA|TRBJ1-6|TRBD1|TRBV27
TGTGCCAGCAGTTTCACAGGGGGCTTGAATTCACCCCTCCACTTT
CASSFTGGLNSPLHF
>NA|TRBJ2-4|TRBD2|TRBV4-1
TGCGCCAGCAGCCAAGAGTGGGGCGGGAGGGCCGGTGATAACATTCAGTACTTC
CASSQEWGGRAGDNIQYF
>once|TRBJ2-1|NA|TRBV6-5
TGTGCCAGCAGTTACTCCCCTAGCAGGAATGAGCAGTTCTTC
CASSYSPSRNEQFF
>NA|TRBJ2-3|NA|TRBV27
TGTGCCAGCAGTCGCGACTCCCGCACAGATACGCAGTATTTT
CASSRDSRTDTQYF
>NA|TRBJ2-1|TRBD2|TRBV4-3
TGCGCCAGCAGCCCAAGTCGGACTAGCGGGGAGACCTCCTACAATGAGCAGTTCTTC
CASSPSRTSGETSYNEQFF
>NA|TRBJ1-5|TRBD1|TRBV2
TGTGCCAGCAGCCCCAGGGACAGGGGAAGTCAGCCCCAGCATTTT
CASSPRDRGSQPQHF
>NA|TRBJ2-3|TRBD2|TRBV5-1
TGCGCCAGCAGCTTGGGGACTAGCGGCACAGATACGCAGTATTTT
CASSLGTSGTDTQYF
>NA|TRBJ1-5|NA|TRBV2
TGTGCCAGCAGCCTAGACAGCAATAGCAATCAGCCCCAGCATTTT
CASSLDSNSNQPQHF
>NA|TRBJ2-5|TRBD1|TRBV7-2
TGTGCCAGCAGCTCATCAGGGGGAGTAGAGACCCAGTACTTC
CASSSSGGVETQYF
>once|TRBJ1-2|TRBD1|TRBV19
TGTGCCAGTAGTGCTACAGGGGTCTATGGCTACACCTTC
CASSATGVYGYTF
>NA|TRBJ2-6|TRBD2|TRBV28
TGTGCCAGCAGTCCGGGAGGTGCTGGGGCCAACGTCCTGACTTTC
CASSPGGAGANVLTF
>NA|TRBJ1-3|NA|TRBV18
TGTGCCAGCTCACCGCGGGGAAACACCATATATTTT
CASSPRGNTIYF
>NA|TRBJ2-7|TRBD1|TRBV9
TGTGCCAGCAGCGTAGCCACAGGGGGCCTCTACGAGCAGTACTTC
CASSVATGGLYEQYF
>NA|TRBJ2-7|TRBD2|TRBV7-9
TGTGCCAGCAGCTTGCTAGCGGGGGGGCCCGAGCAGTACTTC
CASSLLAGGPEQYF
>NA|TRBJ2-3|TRBD2|TRBV4-1
TGCGCCAGCAGCCAAGAGGGCCGGGGGGGCCCAGATACGCAGTATTTT
CASSQEGRGGPDTQYF
>NA|TRBJ2-5|TRBD2|TRBV30
TGTGCCTGGAGTGTCAGCGGGAGCCCCCATTCGACCCAGTACTTC
CAWSVSGSPHSTQYF
>NA|TRBJ2-7|TRBD2|TRBV27
TGTGCCAGCAGTTTATTTCGGCTAGCGGATTCCTACTACGAGCAGTACTTC
CASSLFRLADSYYEQYF